This is a list of T cell receptor beta chains from one sample in a study of T cell repertoires in cytomegalovirus infection. TCRdb itself ran the reads through MiXCR, one entry per CDR3 protein. This table has over 150,000 distinct CDR3 sequences, roughly a sixth appearing once. Material: CD8+ T cells from PBMCs. The receptors originated from a human donor in good health (CMV status not recorded). Some clones in this sample may be carry-over from other donors' samples. Each CDR3 is given with its conserved first and last residue.

15	TRBV5-3	TRBJ1-6	CASSLRTGFGSPLHF
19	TRBV7-2	TRBJ2-1	CASSLEAGLAVLFYNEQFF
16	TRBV4-3	TRBJ2-1	CASSQDLGGADNEQFF
15	TRBV7-6	TRBJ2-2	CASSGTIPGTGELFF
18	TRBV4-3	TRBJ2-2	CASSTRITGGPNTGELFF
12	TRBV13	TRBJ2-3	CASSFRGDTQYF
17	TRBV7-2	TRBJ2-1	CASSLVPSPGGGNEQFF
17	TRBV12-3/TRBV12-4	TRBJ2-2	CASSFQRAVANTGELFF
11	TRBV29-1	TRBJ1-1	CSVEARSGAFF
20	TRBV7-2	TRBJ2-1	CASSPSRTSTRRGFYNEQFF
14	TRBV29-1	TRBJ2-7	CSVEGGSFSYEQYF
13	TRBV14	TRBJ2-1	CASSQNYHNEQFF
15	TRBV12-3/TRBV12-4	TRBJ1-4	CASSFGPDRLEGLFF
13	TRBV27	TRBJ1-5	CASSSQNNQPQHF
14	TRBV29-1	TRBJ1-6	CSVRDRDRGSPLHF
17	TRBV7-8	TRBJ2-7	CASRSTVRDTRRDEQYF
19	TRBV7-3	TRBJ2-6	CASSLNPSGHLSGANVLTF
15	TRBV6-2/TRBV6-3	TRBJ2-4	CASSYSRDRRNIQYF
16	TRBV6-5	TRBJ1-6	CASSYSDRSYNSPLHF
14	TRBV7-9	TRBJ1-4	CASSSDRGHEKLFF
15	TRBV7-9	TRBJ1-1	CASSPEGGGNTEAFF
18	TRBV5-5	TRBJ2-5	CASSLALFQGVMEETQYF
13	TRBV4-1	TRBJ2-5	CASSRGQMETQYF
14	TRBV2	TRBJ1-2	CASSVGTGVWGYTF
13	TRBV5-4	TRBJ1-4	CASSFQVEEKLFF
14	TRBV7-2	TRBJ1-1	CASSPWGRNTEAFF
14	TRBV28	TRBJ1-5	CASSLWDTNQPQHF
13	TRBV14	TRBJ2-1	CASSQGTELKQFF
14	TRBV4-1	TRBJ2-7	CASSQLADSYEQYF
16	TRBV11-2	TRBJ2-4	CASSFQAAGGMNIQYF
14	TRBV7-6	TRBJ1-1	CASSAPGGSSEAFF
14	TRBV9	TRBJ2-1	CASSGRDEQWEQFF
15	TRBV4-1	TRBJ1-2	CASSQDTGNSYGYTF
11	TRBV29-1	TRBJ1-4	CSVDSNEKLFF
13	TRBV7-9	TRBJ2-7	CASSLPTDYEQYF
16	TRBV10-3	TRBJ2-2	CAISEPRTGFTGELFF
13	TRBV7-1	TRBJ1-2	CASPGTDNYGYTF
17	TRBV30	TRBJ1-1	CAWSDTKGKPRRTEAFF
13	TRBV7-6	TRBJ1-6	CASSSRDNSPLHF
15	TRBV7-9	TRBJ2-1	CASRQVMGSYNEQFF
17	TRBV27	TRBJ2-7	CASSLFMDRRSNYEQYF
16	TRBV14	TRBJ2-3	CASSQTGTGSTDTQYF
13	TRBV7-2	TRBJ1-1	CASSLTSGAEAFF
16	TRBV7-9	TRBJ1-2	CASSLARDRLTIGYTF
18	TRBV4-3	TRBJ1-1	CASSQDLGRAARNTEAFF
15	TRBV14	TRBJ1-4	CASSHPTGANEKLFF
16	TRBV11-2	TRBJ2-1	CASSPYWAGVSNEQFF
15	TRBV10-3	TRBJ2-7	CAISESRAGNYEQYF
15	TRBV4-3	TRBJ2-5	CASSQEPSAAETQYF
19	TRBV4-1	TRBJ2-7	CASSQDVGVPGGYFYEQYF
17	TRBV4-1	TRBJ2-3	CASSQDLWDRSTDTQYF
15	TRBV12-3/TRBV12-4	TRBJ2-7	CASSLQIGTNYEQYF
14	TRBV18	TRBJ1-5	CASSPEEGFPTQHF
16	TRBV30	TRBJ2-1	CAWSSSMTGLYNEQFF